These 7 T cell receptor beta chains share one sample of origin, sequenced in a study of beta chain features in type 1 diabetes. cDNA synthesis used the whole RNA isolate, giving expressed TCRB sequences. Method: immunoSEQ multiplex PCR; TCRdb's copy keeps in-frame clones and lacks some. This table has some 44,000 clones, around 71% appearing once. Their target antigens are unknown. Overall study findings and caveats: All four CD4+ subsets from Type 1 diabetes patients carried moderately but significantly shorter TCRB CDR3s.

Specimen: Tregs from blood. The receptors were gathered from a woman aged 18-35 years with type 1 diabetes.

This clone was seen just once. The V and J genes are TRBV11-2 and TRBJ2-7, with a tentative D call TRBD1 (6 bases). CDR1 is SGHAT, CDR2 FQNNGV, per germline. The ends were cut back, 5 bases at V and 2 bases at J, with 13 bases in the middle. The CDR3 runs 14 residues. CDR3 DNA sequence: TGTGCCAGCAGCGAACAGGGATCTACCTACGAGCAGTACTTC. Protein product: CASSEQGSTYEQYF.

The chain is built from TRBV18 and TRBJ2-5, with 9 bases lining up with TRBD1. The end of the DNA is better explained by TRBJ2-7, so the J call may be wrong. The CDR3 extends over 15 amino acids. Per germline, CDR1 KGHSH and CDR2 LQKENI. The CDR3 DNA follows: TGTGCCAGCTCACCAGGGACAGGGAGCGCCTACGAGCAGTACTTC. Amino acids: CASSPGTGSAYEQYF.

The chain joins TRBV7-2 to TRBJ2-1; 8 bases are a match to TRBD2. J gave up 6 bases and V 5 bases, and 9 bases lay outside the gene matches. Per the germline V gene, CDR1 is SGHTA and CDR2 is FQGNSA. This CDR3 has 15 residues. In DNA form, the CDR3 reads TGTGCCAGCAGCCCCAGGCCCGGGGGGGGCAATGAGCAGTTCTTC. It is translated as CASSPRPGGGNEQFF.

A single count supports this clone. CDR3 DNA: TGCAGTGTTGACAGGGTCGGCGGCTACACCTTC. Protein product: CSVDRVGGYTF. The V gene is TRBV20-1, the J gene TRBJ1-2; 7 nucleotides match TRBD1. CDR3 length: 11 residues. J lost 8 bases, V lost 7 bases, and 7 bases had no gene match. In germline, CDR1 is DFQATT, CDR2 SNEGSKA (reference sequence).

The table lists this clone with a few counts. The chain carries TRBV12-5 and TRBJ2-7, with D hard to call. Germline assignment: CDR1 LGHNT and CDR2 FRNRAP. Trimming removed 2 bases from V and 2 bases from J, with 10 bases in between. This CDR3 contains 14 residues. CDR3 sequence: CASGLTPVAYEQYF. CDR3 bases: TGTGCTAGTGGTTTGACTCCGGTGGCCTACGAGCAGTACTTC.

This chain links TRBV7-2 with TRBJ2-1; 11 positions agree with TRBD2. The CDR3 length is 16 residues. CDR1 is SGHTA and CDR2 is FQGNSA in the germline V gene. After removal of 4 bases from V and 4 bases from J, the junction contained 6 bases not matched to a gene. The CDR3 region is CASSSSGTSGYNEQFF. CDR3 nucleotides: TGTGCCAGCAGCTCTTCCGGGACTAGCGGTTACAATGAGCAGTTCTTC.

This clone appeared a single time. The chain joins TRBV28 to TRBJ2-1; possible D gene TRBD1, 5 bases. This CDR3 has 15 residues. V lost 4 bases to trimming and J lost 8 bases, with 18 bases between them. Looked up from germline, CDR1 is MDHEN and CDR2 is SYDVKM. This chain's CDR3 is CASSSPPSPGHEQFF. CDR3 nucleotide sequence: TGTGCCAGCAGTTCCCCCCCAAGTCCAGGGCATGAGCAGTTCTTC.